These T cell receptor beta chains were read from a single sample in a study of T-cell reconstitution after alpha-beta-depleted transplantation in children. TCRdb itself ran the PCR reads through MiXCR, one entry per CDR3 protein. The profile shows about 900,000 distinct CDR3 sequences, around 30% of them singletons. This specimen consisted of PBMCs, mostly from graft donor cells, obtained 360 days after TCRalphabeta/CD19-depleted stem cell transplant. Source of these receptors: a boy in the first two years of life who had a stem cell transplant for SCID, so the T cells may come from the graft donor. Both conserved end residues are trimmed from each CDR3.

j_call v_call cdr3_aa
TRBJ2-5 TRBV7-2 ASSLGLAGGETQY
TRBJ2-1 TRBV10-3 AISEEGLASYNEQF
TRBJ2-1 TRBV9 ASSAKGGGPSYNEQF
TRBJ2-7 TRBV6-2/TRBV6-3 ASSTGDPPGEQY
TRBJ1-1 TRBV5-1 ASSLVSLRNTEAF
TRBJ2-3 TRBV5-1 ASSYGHTSTDTQY
TRBJ1-5 TRBV21-1 ASSPHPTPGPRNLQH
TRBJ2-1 TRBV12-3/TRBV12-4 ASSFGDRADNEQF
TRBJ1-6 TRBV6-1 ASKTGTNSPLH
TRBJ1-4 TRBV6-1 ASRRGQAEKLF
TRBJ2-3 TRBV3-1 ASTLIMTSRSTDTQY